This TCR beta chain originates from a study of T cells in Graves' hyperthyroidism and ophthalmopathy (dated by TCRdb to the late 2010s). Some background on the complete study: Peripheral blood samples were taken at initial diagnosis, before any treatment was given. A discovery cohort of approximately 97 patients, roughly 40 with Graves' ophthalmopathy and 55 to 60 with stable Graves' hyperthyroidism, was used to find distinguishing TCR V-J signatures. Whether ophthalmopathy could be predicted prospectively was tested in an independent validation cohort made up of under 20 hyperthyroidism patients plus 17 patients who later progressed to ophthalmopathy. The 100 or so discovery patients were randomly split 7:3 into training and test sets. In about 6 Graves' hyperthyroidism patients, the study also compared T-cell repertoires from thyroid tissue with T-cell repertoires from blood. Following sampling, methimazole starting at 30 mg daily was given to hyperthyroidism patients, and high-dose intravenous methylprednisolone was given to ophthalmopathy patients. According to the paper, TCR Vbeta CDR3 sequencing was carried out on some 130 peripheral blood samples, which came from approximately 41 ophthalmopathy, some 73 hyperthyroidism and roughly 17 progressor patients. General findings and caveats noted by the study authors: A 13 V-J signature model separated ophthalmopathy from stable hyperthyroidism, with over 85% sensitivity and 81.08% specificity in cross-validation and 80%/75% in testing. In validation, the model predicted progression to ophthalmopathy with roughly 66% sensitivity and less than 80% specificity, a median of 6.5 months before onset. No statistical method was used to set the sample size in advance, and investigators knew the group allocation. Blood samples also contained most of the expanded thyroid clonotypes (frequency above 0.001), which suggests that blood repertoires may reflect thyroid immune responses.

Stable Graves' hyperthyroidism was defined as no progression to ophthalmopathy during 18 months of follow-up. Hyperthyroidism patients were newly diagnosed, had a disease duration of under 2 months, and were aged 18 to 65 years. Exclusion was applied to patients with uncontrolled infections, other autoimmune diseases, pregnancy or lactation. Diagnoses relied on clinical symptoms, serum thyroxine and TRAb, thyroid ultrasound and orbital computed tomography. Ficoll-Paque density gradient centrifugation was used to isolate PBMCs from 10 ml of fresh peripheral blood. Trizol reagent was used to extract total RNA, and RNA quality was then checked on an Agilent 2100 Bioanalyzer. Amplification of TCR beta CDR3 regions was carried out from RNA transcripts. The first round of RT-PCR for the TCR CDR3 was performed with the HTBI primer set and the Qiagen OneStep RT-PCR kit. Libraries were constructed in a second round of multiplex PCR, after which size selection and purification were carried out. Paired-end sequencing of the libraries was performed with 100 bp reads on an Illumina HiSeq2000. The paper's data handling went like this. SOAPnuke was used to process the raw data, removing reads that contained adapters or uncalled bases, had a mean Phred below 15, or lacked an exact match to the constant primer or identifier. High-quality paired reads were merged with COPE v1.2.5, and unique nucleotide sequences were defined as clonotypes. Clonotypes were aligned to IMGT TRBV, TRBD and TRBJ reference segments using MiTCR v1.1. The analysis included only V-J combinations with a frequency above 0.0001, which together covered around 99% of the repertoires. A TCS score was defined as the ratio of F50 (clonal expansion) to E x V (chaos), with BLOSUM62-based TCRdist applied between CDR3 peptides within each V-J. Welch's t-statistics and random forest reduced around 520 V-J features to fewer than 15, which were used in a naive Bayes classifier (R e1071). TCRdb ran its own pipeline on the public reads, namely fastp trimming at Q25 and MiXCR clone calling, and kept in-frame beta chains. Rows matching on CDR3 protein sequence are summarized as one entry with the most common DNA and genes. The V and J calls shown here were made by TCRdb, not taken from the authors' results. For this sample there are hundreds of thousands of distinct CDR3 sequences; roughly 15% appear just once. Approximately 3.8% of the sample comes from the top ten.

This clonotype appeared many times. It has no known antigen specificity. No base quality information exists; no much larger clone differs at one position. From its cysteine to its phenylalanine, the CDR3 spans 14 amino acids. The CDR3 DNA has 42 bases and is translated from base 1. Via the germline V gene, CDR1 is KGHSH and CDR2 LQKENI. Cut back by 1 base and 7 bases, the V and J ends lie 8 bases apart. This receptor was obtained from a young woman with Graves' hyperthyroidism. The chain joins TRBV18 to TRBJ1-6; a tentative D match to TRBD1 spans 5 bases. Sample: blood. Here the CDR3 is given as CASSPLRENSPLHF. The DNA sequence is TGTGCCAGCTCACCACTCAGGGAGAATTCACCCCTCCACTTT.